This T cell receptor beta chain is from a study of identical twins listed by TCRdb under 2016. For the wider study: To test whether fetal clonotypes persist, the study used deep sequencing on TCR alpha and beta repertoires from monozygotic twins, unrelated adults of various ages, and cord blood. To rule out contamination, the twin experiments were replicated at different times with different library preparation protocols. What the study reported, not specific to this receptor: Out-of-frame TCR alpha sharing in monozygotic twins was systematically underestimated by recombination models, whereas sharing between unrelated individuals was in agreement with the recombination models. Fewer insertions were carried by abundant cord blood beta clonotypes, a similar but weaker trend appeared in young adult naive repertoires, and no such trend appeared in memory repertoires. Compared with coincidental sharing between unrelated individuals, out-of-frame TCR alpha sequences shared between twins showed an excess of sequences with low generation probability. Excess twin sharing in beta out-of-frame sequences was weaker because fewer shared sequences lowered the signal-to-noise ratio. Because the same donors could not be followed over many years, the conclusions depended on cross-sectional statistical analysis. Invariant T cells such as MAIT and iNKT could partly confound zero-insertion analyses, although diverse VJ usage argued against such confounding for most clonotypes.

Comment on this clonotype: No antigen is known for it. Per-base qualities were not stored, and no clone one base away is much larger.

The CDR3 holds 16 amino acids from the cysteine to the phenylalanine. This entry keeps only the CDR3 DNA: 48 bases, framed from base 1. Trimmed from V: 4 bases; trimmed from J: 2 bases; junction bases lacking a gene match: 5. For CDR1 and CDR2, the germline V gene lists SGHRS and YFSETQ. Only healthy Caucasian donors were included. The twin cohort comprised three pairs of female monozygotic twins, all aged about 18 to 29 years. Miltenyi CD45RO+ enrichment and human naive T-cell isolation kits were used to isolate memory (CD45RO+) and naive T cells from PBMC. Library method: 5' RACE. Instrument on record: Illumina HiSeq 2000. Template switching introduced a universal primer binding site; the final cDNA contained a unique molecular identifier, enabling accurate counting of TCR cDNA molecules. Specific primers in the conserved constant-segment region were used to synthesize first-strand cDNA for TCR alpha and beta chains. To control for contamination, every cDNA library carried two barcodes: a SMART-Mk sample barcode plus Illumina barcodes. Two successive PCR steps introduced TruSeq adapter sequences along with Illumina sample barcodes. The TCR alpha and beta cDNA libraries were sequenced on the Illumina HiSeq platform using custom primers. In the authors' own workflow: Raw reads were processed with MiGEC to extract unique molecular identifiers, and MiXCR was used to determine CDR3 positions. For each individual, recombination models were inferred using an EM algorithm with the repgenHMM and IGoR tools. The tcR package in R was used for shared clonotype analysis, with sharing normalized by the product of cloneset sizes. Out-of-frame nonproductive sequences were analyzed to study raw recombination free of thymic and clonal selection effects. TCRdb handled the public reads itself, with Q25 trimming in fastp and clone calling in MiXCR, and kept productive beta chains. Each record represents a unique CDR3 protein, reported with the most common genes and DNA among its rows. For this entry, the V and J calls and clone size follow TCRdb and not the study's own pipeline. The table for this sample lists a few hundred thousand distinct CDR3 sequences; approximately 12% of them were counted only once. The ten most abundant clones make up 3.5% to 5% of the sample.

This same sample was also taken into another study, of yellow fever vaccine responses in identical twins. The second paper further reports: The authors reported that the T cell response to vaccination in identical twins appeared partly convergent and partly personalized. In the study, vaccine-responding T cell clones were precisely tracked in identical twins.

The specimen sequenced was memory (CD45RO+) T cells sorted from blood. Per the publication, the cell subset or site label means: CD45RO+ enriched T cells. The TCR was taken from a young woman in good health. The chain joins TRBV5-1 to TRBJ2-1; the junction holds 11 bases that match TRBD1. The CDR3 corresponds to CASSGQGAGTYNEQFF. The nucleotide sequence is TGCGCCAGCAGCGGACAGGGGGCAGGTACCTACAATGAGCAGTTCTTC.